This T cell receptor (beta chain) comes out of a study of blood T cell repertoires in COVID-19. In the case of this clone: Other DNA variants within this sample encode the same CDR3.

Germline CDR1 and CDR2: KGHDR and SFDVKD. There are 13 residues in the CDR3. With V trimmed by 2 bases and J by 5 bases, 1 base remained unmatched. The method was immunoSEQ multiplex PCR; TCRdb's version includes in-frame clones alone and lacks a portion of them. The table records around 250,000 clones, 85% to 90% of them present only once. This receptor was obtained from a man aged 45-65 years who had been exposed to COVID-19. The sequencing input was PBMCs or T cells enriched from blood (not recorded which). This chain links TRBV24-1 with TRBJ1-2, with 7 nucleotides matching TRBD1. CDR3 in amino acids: CATSDSTGYGYTF. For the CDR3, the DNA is TGTGCCACCAGTGATTCGACAGGGTATGGCTACACCTTC.